This T cell receptor beta chain was profiled in a study of blood T cell repertoires in COVID-19. Per germline, CDR1 SGHDT and CDR2 YYEEEE. The CDR3 covers 16 residues. Trimming removed 4 bases at V and 3 bases at J, with 16 bases between. The assay was immunoSEQ multiplex PCR, and TCRdb's table has in-frame clones only and misses some. The sample yields 300,000 to 400,000 clones, 70% to 90% seen once. This clonotype was obtained from a woman between 18 and 29 years old who had recovered from COVID-19. V gene TRBV5-6 combines with J gene TRBJ1-4; D is ambiguous. Sequencing input: PBMCs or T cells enriched from blood (not recorded which). CDR3 nucleotide sequence: TGTGCCAGCAGCATTACAAACCTCGGAGCTAATGAAAAACTGTTTTTT. Amino acid sequence: CASSITNLGANEKLFF.